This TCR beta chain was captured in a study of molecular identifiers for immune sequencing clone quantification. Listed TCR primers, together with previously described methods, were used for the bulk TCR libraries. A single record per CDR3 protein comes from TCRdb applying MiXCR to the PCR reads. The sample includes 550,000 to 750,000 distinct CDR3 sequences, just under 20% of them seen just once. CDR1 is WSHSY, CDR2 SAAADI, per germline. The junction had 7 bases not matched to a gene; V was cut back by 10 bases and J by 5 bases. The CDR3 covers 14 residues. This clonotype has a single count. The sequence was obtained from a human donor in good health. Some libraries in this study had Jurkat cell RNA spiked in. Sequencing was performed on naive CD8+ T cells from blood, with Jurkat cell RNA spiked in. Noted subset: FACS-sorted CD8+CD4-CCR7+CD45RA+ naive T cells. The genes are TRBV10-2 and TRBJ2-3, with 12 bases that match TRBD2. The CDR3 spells CANWGGLAGDTQYF. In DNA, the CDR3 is TGCGCCAACTGGGGGGGACTAGCGGGAGATACGCAGTATTTT.